This is a list of T cell receptor beta chains from one sample in a study of T cell responses to AZD1222 COVID-19 vaccine. Data came from immunoSEQ multiplex PCR; TCRdb stores just in-frame clones and leaves some out. The sample yields roughly 100,000 clones, about 89% seen once. Sample: peripheral blood, taken on day 0 of AZD1222 vaccination. The source is an adult in good health. The CDR3 runs from the conserved cysteine through the conserved F or W. The order of the fields is V gene, J gene, CDR3 protein.

v_call: TRBV4-1; j_call: TRBJ1-5; cdr3_aa: CASSQNGQPDQPQHF
v_call: TRBV18; j_call: TRBJ1-5; cdr3_aa: CASSPGNQPQHF
v_call: TRBV30; j_call: TRBJ2-3; cdr3_aa: CAWRDPGTDTQYF
v_call: TRBV28; j_call: TRBJ2-7; cdr3_aa: CASTSSYEQYF
v_call: TRBV7-2; j_call: TRBJ2-3; cdr3_aa: CASSLSGGAADTQYF
v_call: TRBV5-1; j_call: TRBJ2-1; cdr3_aa: CASSSEGGSYNEQFF
v_call: TRBV10-3; j_call: TRBJ1-5; cdr3_aa: CAISGGQGDQPQHF
v_call: TRBV28; j_call: TRBJ2-1; cdr3_aa: CASRFSGERNEQFF
v_call: TRBV6-2/TRBV6-3; j_call: TRBJ1-2; cdr3_aa: CASSYSSGEGYTF
v_call: TRBV6-6; j_call: TRBJ1-1; cdr3_aa: CASSYDKSTEAFF
v_call: TRBV27; j_call: TRBJ1-1; cdr3_aa: CASTPFGGQGTEAFF
v_call: TRBV6-5; j_call: TRBJ1-6; cdr3_aa: CASSYGTANSPLHF
v_call: TRBV7-8; j_call: TRBJ1-1; cdr3_aa: CASSLGRGRWTEAFF
v_call: TRBV2; j_call: TRBJ1-1; cdr3_aa: CASRPYRGMNTEAFF
v_call: TRBV7-8; j_call: TRBJ2-2; cdr3_aa: CASSLARGAYSGELFF
v_call: TRBV30; j_call: TRBJ2-3; cdr3_aa: CAWSPGGTDTQYF
v_call: TRBV15; j_call: TRBJ1-5; cdr3_aa: CATSRTPGGAGQPQHF
v_call: TRBV11-2; j_call: TRBJ1-3; cdr3_aa: CASVSTGGFSGNTIYF
v_call: TRBV7-6; j_call: TRBJ1-6; cdr3_aa: CASSLGPSGSYNSPLHF
v_call: TRBV5-1; j_call: TRBJ1-1; cdr3_aa: CASSLGTEAFF
v_call: TRBV5-5; j_call: TRBJ2-5; cdr3_aa: CASSLDGTGQETQYF
v_call: TRBV2; j_call: TRBJ2-5; cdr3_aa: CASSVGGAVETQYF
v_call: TRBV30; j_call: TRBJ2-4; cdr3_aa: CAWSALTGNIQYF
v_call: TRBV19; j_call: TRBJ1-6; cdr3_aa: CASSRDNYNSPLHF
v_call: TRBV15; j_call: TRBJ2-1; cdr3_aa: CATSPPTGYNEQFF
v_call: TRBV10-3; j_call: TRBJ1-1; cdr3_aa: CAISGQGGTEAFF
v_call: TRBV2; j_call: TRBJ1-1; cdr3_aa: CASRDSTEAFF
v_call: TRBV9; j_call: TRBJ1-4; cdr3_aa: CASSARWGKLFF
v_call: TRBV5-1; j_call: TRBJ2-7; cdr3_aa: CASSPERADEQYF
v_call: TRBV5-1; j_call: TRBJ2-5; cdr3_aa: CASSLMAQETQYF
v_call: TRBV30; j_call: TRBJ1-4; cdr3_aa: CACPGGLNEKLFF
v_call: TRBV5-3; j_call: TRBJ2-7; cdr3_aa: CARHSGFGGYEQYF
v_call: TRBV15; j_call: TRBJ2-1; cdr3_aa: CATSRAGTAYYNEQFF
v_call: TRBV4-1; j_call: TRBJ1-1; cdr3_aa: CASSHAASTEAFF
v_call: TRBV11-3; j_call: TRBJ2-1; cdr3_aa: CASSLALYNEQFF
v_call: TRBV5-8; j_call: TRBJ1-1; cdr3_aa: CASPRQGNTEAFF
v_call: TRBV29-1; j_call: TRBJ1-2; cdr3_aa: CSVAGSPNYGYTF
v_call: TRBV11-3; j_call: TRBJ2-1; cdr3_aa: CASSLLYNEQFF
v_call: TRBV6-2/TRBV6-3; j_call: TRBJ2-7; cdr3_aa: CASSYPSEQYF
v_call: TRBV14; j_call: TRBJ2-5; cdr3_aa: CASSYRTPQGWAKETQYF
v_call: TRBV4-1; j_call: TRBJ1-1; cdr3_aa: CASSQGTGAMNTEAFF
v_call: TRBV19; j_call: TRBJ2-1; cdr3_aa: CASSPTSGGPIF
v_call: TRBV19; j_call: TRBJ1-1; cdr3_aa: CASSKGSRREAFF
v_call: TRBV5-1; j_call: TRBJ2-3; cdr3_aa: CASSLDRLLARYF
v_call: TRBV7-7; j_call: TRBJ2-7; cdr3_aa: CASRRTHRGQTYEQYF
v_call: TRBV30; j_call: TRBJ2-7; cdr3_aa: CAWSVGGAFSYEQYF
v_call: TRBV27; j_call: TRBJ2-1; cdr3_aa: CASSLSSLAGANEQFF
v_call: TRBV10-3; j_call: TRBJ1-2; cdr3_aa: CAIMGQGVHDYGYTF
v_call: TRBV5-1; j_call: TRBJ2-7; cdr3_aa: CASSLVTGGRDEQYF
v_call: TRBV18; j_call: TRBJ1-5; cdr3_aa: CASSGTVGNQPQHF
v_call: TRBV11-2; j_call: TRBJ1-3; cdr3_aa: CASSLRAGNTIYF
v_call: TRBV4-1; j_call: TRBJ1-2; cdr3_aa: CASSQEFGTVGGGYTF
v_call: TRBV27; j_call: TRBJ2-6; cdr3_aa: CASSIGTGSSGANVLTF
v_call: TRBV7-2; j_call: TRBJ1-2; cdr3_aa: CASSFGTGANGYGYTF
v_call: TRBV2; j_call: TRBJ2-5; cdr3_aa: CASSPREAQYF